These 26 T cell receptor beta chains originate from one sample sequenced in a study of T cells after yellow fever vaccination. One entry per CDR3 protein, called by TCRdb with MiXCR from the 5' RACE reads. The data hold some 390,000 distinct CDR3 sequences, with around 20% observed a single time. Specimen: PBMCs, collected before the yellow fever booster vaccination. These receptors were collected from a man aged 18 to 35 who received the YFV17D yellow fever vaccine.

This chain connects TRBV20-1 to TRBJ2-2, with 10 bases aligning to TRBD1. CDR3 length: 15 amino acids. The trim removed 1 base at V and 4 bases at J, leaving 3 bases unmatched. In germline, CDR1 is DFQATT, CDR2 SNEGSKA (reference sequence). DNA of the CDR3: TGCAGTGCTAGAGGGACAGGGGGAATCACCGGGGAGCTGTTTTTT. It translates to CSARGTGGITGELFF.

This chain connects TRBV5-1 to TRBJ1-1, with TRBD1 identical over 9 bases. Germline V gives CDR1 SGHRS, CDR2 YFSETQ. Germline trimming cut 0 bases from V and 12 bases from J; bases unmatched to any gene: 9. The CDR3 is 14 residues long. The CDR3 here is CASSLVPDRGITFF. CDR3 sequence (DNA): TGCGCCAGCAGCTTGGTACCGGACAGGGGTATAACTTTCTTT. The variable domain in full, with the rest retrieved from reference TRBV5-1 and TRBJ1-1, is KAGVTQTPRYLIKTRGQQVTLSCSPISGHRSVSWYQQTPGQGLQFLFEYFSETQRNKGNFPGRFSGRQFSNSRSEMNVSTLELGDSALYLCASSLVPDRGITFFGQGTRLTVV.

This clonotype appeared a few times. The genes are TRBV9 and TRBJ2-7, with D unclear. Germline CDR1 and CDR2: SGDLS and YYNGEE. The CDR3 has 10 residues. Between the trimmed V and J ends, which lost 2 bases and 6 bases, there was a span of 3 bases. The CDR3 protein is CASSVIEQYF. CDR3 DNA: TGTGCCAGCAGCGTCATCGAGCAGTACTTC.

J is TRBJ2-1 and V is TRBV5-1; D is undetermined. The CDR3 loop spans 14 amino acids. Germline V CDR1 and CDR2: SGHRS, YFSETQ. V gave up 3 bases and J gave up 5 bases, with 12 bases separating them. DNA for the CDR3: TGCGCCAGCAGCTGGCTCCCGGATAACAATGAGCAGTTCTTC. Residues: CASSWLPDNNEQFF.

The chain is built from TRBV12-3 or TRBV12-4 and TRBJ2-1, with 12 bases that match TRBD2. The CDR3 contains 16 residues. V dropped 5 bases and J dropped 7; count of bases not matched to a gene: 9. CDR3 DNA: TGTGCCAGCAGTCCGCTAGCGGGGGGGCCTAGGAATGAGCAGTTCTTC. This gives the protein CASSPLAGGPRNEQFF.

V and J are TRBV6-5 and TRBJ2-3; the D is unclear. The CDR3 length is 13 residues. V dropped 2 bases and J dropped 4 bases, with 7 bases sitting between them. Germline assignment: CDR1 MNHEY and CDR2 SVGAGI. The CDR3 bases are TGTGCCAGCAGTTACCCGTCCGCAGATACGCAGTATTTT. It is translated as CASSYPSADTQYF.

The CDR3 nucleotides read TGCGCCAGCAGTAACCCCGGGGAGATAAATCAGCCCCAGCATTTT. Amino acid sequence: CASSNPGEINQPQHF. This chain links TRBV10-2 with TRBJ1-5; D is ambiguous. This CDR3 is 15 amino acids long. Germline V CDR1 and CDR2: WSHSY, SAAADI. V was pared by 5 bases and J by 4 bases, with 15 bases between.

This clonotype was recorded many times. The chain employs TRBV12-3 or TRBV12-4 and TRBJ2-5; D is possibly TRBD1 (6 bases). The CDR3 sequence is 13 residues long. V was pared by 3 bases and J by 5 bases, with 10 bases between. The CDR3 here is CASSFRGEETQYF. The CDR3 DNA is TGTGCCAGCAGTTTCAGGGGTGAGGAGACCCAGTACTTC.

This chain connects TRBV12-3 or TRBV12-4 to TRBJ1-5, with D perhaps TRBD1 (6 bases). The V and J ends lost 0 bases and 9 bases respectively, with 18 bases between them. CDR3 size: 16 residues. DNA for the CDR3: TGTGCCAGCAGTTTAGCTCATCGGGGGCCCCCATCGCCCCAGCATTTT. Its protein product is CASSLAHRGPPSPQHF.

V and J are TRBV6-6 and TRBJ1-1, with D uncertain. Germline V gives CDR1 MNHNY, CDR2 SVGAGI (reference sequence). The CDR3 spans 15 residues. V lost 4 bases and J lost 5, with 17 bases in between. Here the CDR3 DNA reads TGTGCCAGCAGTTCCACCCTGGGCGGGTTGACTGAAGCTTTCTTT. This gives the protein CASSSTLGGLTEAFF.

This clonotype was seen at least ten times. Here the CDR3 reads CASSLGIRYGYTF. CDR3 sequence (DNA): TGTGCCAGCAGTTTAGGTATCCGCTATGGCTACACCTTC. This sequence joins TRBV12-3 or TRBV12-4 and TRBJ1-2, with D hard to call. V was cut by 1 base and J by 4 bases, with 7 bases left in between. The length of the CDR3 is 13 residues.

At least ten counts were recorded for this clonotype. The chain links TRBV6-5 to TRBJ1-2; no reliable D call. The V end was cut by 0 bases, the J end by 5 bases, with 10 bases between. This CDR3 comprises 14 residues. The V gene's germline CDR1 is MNHEY and CDR2 SVGAGI. CDR3 loop: CASSYSETSYGYTF. In DNA form, the CDR3 reads TGTGCCAGCAGTTACTCGGAGACATCTTATGGCTACACCTTC.

As regards this clonotype: Sequence at one end of the junction differs from germline and may be a read error. The CDR3 coding sequence is TGTGCCAGCAGCCAGGGCGGGACTAGCTCCCACGAGCAGTACTTC. Translated, it gives CASSQGGTSSHEQYF. This chain uses TRBV3-1 with TRBJ2-7, with TRBD2 matching over 9 bases. CDR3 length: 15 amino acids. Germline V gene data show CDR1 as LGHDT and CDR2 as YNNKEL (reference sequence).

This clonotype appeared many times. The V and J genes are TRBV7-2 and TRBJ2-5, with TRBD1 matching over 9 bases. The ends lost 5 bases at V and 5 bases at J; junction bases unmatched: 3. Germline values: CDR1 SGHTA, CDR2 FQGNSA. The CDR3 is made up of 13 amino acids. This CDR3 reads CASSRDREETQYF. CDR3 nucleotides: TGTGCCAGCAGCCGGGACAGGGAGGAGACCCAGTACTTC. Drawing the rest from reference TRBV7-2 and TRBJ2-5, the complete variable domain is GAGVSQSPSNKVTEKGKDVELRCDPISGHTALYWYRQSLGQGLEFLIYFQGNSAPDKSGLPSDRFSAERTGGSVSTLTIQRTQQEDSAVYLCASSRDREETQYFGPGTRLLVL.

This clonotype was counted only a few times. V is TRBV20-1 and J is TRBJ2-1; 11 bases fit TRBD2. CDR1 and CDR2 from the germline V gene are DFQATT and SNEGSKA (reference sequence). CDR3 length: 17 residues. V was clipped by 6 bases and J by 6 bases; unmatched bases: 16. In DNA form, the CDR3 reads TGCAGTGCCTCCCCCTTCGTAGCGGGGGGGAATCGCAATGAGCAGTTCTTC. It specifies CSASPFVAGGNRNEQFF.

The genes are TRBV4-2 and TRBJ2-5; D perhaps matches TRBD2 (5 bases). The V gene's germline CDR1 is LGHNA and CDR2 YNFKEQ. Trimming cost V 5 bases and J 1 base, with 14 bases left between them. This CDR3 region has 15 residues. The CDR3 region has the DNA TGTGCCAGCAGCTTGGGGAGAAGAGGCCAAGAGACCCAGTACTTC. Encoded protein: CASSLGRRGQETQYF.

This clonotype has only a few counts. V usage is TRBV29-1 and J usage is TRBJ1-2; D perhaps matches TRBD1 (5 bases). CDR3 length: 13 residues. Trimming cost V 1 base and J 7 bases, with 13 bases left between them. The germline V gene encodes CDR1 SQVTM and CDR2 ANQGSEA. The chain's CDR3 is CSVEGQGLGGYTF. In DNA form, the CDR3 reads TGCAGCGTTGAAGGCCAGGGTTTAGGTGGCTACACCTTC. Full variable domain (remainder filled in from reference TRBV29-1 and TRBJ1-2): SAVISQKPSRDICQRGTSLTIQCQVDSQVTMMFWYRQQPGQSLTLIATANQGSEATYESGFVIDKFPISRPNLTFSTLTVSNMSPEDSSIYLCSVEGQGLGGYTFGSGTRLTVV.

This clonotype was picked up a small number of times. The genes are TRBV5-1 and TRBJ2-2; the D is unclear. CDR1 is SGHRS and CDR2 is YFSETQ in the germline V gene. Between the trimmed V and J ends, which lost 2 bases and 1 base, there was a span of 9 bases. There are 15 residues in the CDR3. CDR3 sequence reads: CASSLGQMNTGELFF. The DNA for the CDR3 is TGCGCCAGCAGCTTAGGGCAGATGAACACCGGGGAGCTGTTTTTT.

V is TRBV6-1 and J is TRBJ2-1, with D tentatively TRBD1 (5 bases). Trimming pared 8 bases from V and 4 bases from J, leaving 15 bases between. The CDR3 spans 14 residues. Germline V gene lookup returns CDR1 MNHNS and CDR2 SASEGT. The CDR3 is CASRQRSLYNEQFF. The CDR3 nucleotides are TGTGCCAGCCGACAGAGAAGCCTTTACAATGAGCAGTTCTTC.

The chain combines TRBV18 with TRBJ2-3; 11 nucleotides agree with TRBD1. The CDR3 totals 15 residues. V lost 2 bases and J lost 4; bases outside the gene matches: 2. Germline lookup yields CDR1 KGHSH and CDR2 LQKENI. The CDR3 spells CASSPGQGASDTQYF. CDR3 coding DNA: TGTGCCAGCTCACCAGGACAGGGGGCGTCAGATACGCAGTATTTT. Full variable domain (outside the CDR3, taken from reference TRBV18 and TRBJ2-3): NAGVMQNPRHLVRRRGQEARLRCSPMKGHSHVYWYRQLPEEGLKFMVYLQKENIIDESGMPKERFSAEFPKEGPSILRIQQVVRGDSAAYFCASSPGQGASDTQYFGPGTRLTVL.

The J gene is TRBJ2-2, the V gene TRBV5-1; TRBD1 agrees at 7 bases. CDR1 is SGHRS, CDR2 YFSETQ, per germline. The CDR3 contains 15 residues. The junction had 7 bases not matched to a gene; V was cut back by 4 bases and J by 4 bases. The chain's CDR3 is CASSTEQGITGELFF. The DNA of the CDR3 is TGCGCCAGCAGCACTGAACAGGGGATCACCGGGGAGCTGTTTTTT.

This clonotype was recorded a few times. The chain joins TRBV4-1 to TRBJ1-4; no definite D call. Trimming took off 1 base at V and 8 bases at J, with 11 bases between the two ends. Germline V gene lookup returns CDR1 MGHRA and CDR2 YSYEKL. This CDR3 has 14 amino acids. The CDR3 reads CASSQVGQAEKLFF. CDR3 nucleotide sequence: TGCGCCAGCAGCCAAGTCGGGCAGGCCGAAAAACTGTTTTTT.

This clonotype has at least ten counts. The CDR3 coding sequence is TGTGCCAGCTCACCAGGGAGCTCCTACGAGCAGTACGTC. Encoded protein: CASSPGSSYEQYV. The chain employs TRBV18 and TRBJ2-7; D is perhaps TRBD2 (5 bases). Germline loops: CDR1 KGHSH, CDR2 LQKENI. This CDR3 is 13 amino acids long. V dropped 2 bases and J dropped 0 bases, with 5 bases sitting between them.

In nucleotides, the CDR3 is TGCGCCAGCAGTCCAGGGGAGGCGGGGGGCACAGATACGCAGTATTTT. Residues: CASSPGEAGGTDTQYF. This sequence joins TRBV4-3 and TRBJ2-3; tentatively, D is TRBD2 (7 bases). Per the germline V gene, CDR1 is LGHNA and CDR2 is YSLEER. Trimming took 6 bases from V and 1 from J, leaving 17 bases between them. There are 16 residues in the CDR3.

This clonotype appeared a few times. The V and J genes are TRBV20-1 and TRBJ1-1; TRBD1 matches 7 bases. There are 13 residues in the CDR3. After removal of 3 bases from V and 7 bases from J, the junction contained 8 bases not matched to a gene. Germline V lookup: CDR1 DFQATT, CDR2 SNEGSKA (reference sequence). The CDR3 coding sequence is TGCAGTGCTAGGGGACAGTCTGGTCTTGAAGCTTTCTTT. This codes for CSARGQSGLEAFF.

The chain employs TRBV6-1 and TRBJ2-7; D not resolved. Per germline, CDR1 MNHNS and CDR2 SASEGT. This CDR3 has 13 residues. V shed 3 bases and J shed 0 bases, with 6 bases lying between them. The CDR3 DNA reads TGTGCCAGCAGTGATAGGGTCTCCTACGAGCAGTACGTC. Encoded protein: CASSDRVSYEQYV.